The following is a T cell receptor (beta chain) sequence with its context. Antigen specificity is unknown. These data belong to a study of tumor-infiltrating lymphocytes in primary liver carcinoma. Whole-study context: Primary liver carcinoma in the patients was surgically resected. The neoplasms were of stage T1-T3 N0M0, with dimensions of about 4.2 to 11 cm across. Whole-study results and caveats: It was tumor-adjacent and tumor-blood pairs that overlapped less than tumor region pairs did.

RNA isolated from unsorted whole blood supplied the blood RNA, with germline DNA also extracted. TCR beta cDNA was made from approximately 540 ng total RNA with a constant-region primer. Modified slightly, ARM-PCR produced TCR beta libraries over three nested multiplex PCR rounds. Via MiXCR, TCRdb re-called the multiplex PCR reads, giving one row per CDR3 protein. Of 320,000 or so distinct CDR3 sequences in the sample, 65% are singletons; the top ten hold roughly 8.9%. The sample comprised peripheral blood. This TCR derives from a man in his forties with primary liver carcinoma and hepatitis B virus infection.

The CDR3 loop reads CASSEADRHQPQHF. In DNA form, the CDR3 reads TGTGCCAGCAGTGAAGCGGACAGGCATCAGCCCCAGCATTTT. The chain uses TRBV2 and TRBJ1-5; 7 nucleotides match TRBD1. The germline V gene has CDR1 SNHLY and CDR2 FYNNEI. Losses at the gene ends were 0 bases for V and 5 bases for J; bases not matched to a gene: 1. CDR3 size: 14 residues.